Listed here are 21 T cell receptor beta chains from one sample, sequenced in a study of blood T cell repertoires in COVID-19. Clones were sequenced by immunoSEQ multiplex PCR, and TCRdb holds only the in-frame ones, with some missing. Altogether over 250,000 clones are present, around nine tenths being singletons, with the ten largest covering 0.95% to 1.2%. The specimen was PBMCs or T cells enriched from blood (not recorded which). The receptors come from a woman in her 30s who had recovered from COVID-19.

The J gene is TRBJ1-1, the V gene TRBV30; D call uncertain. Trimming took 3 bases from V and 4 from J, leaving 15 bases between them. This CDR3 spans 14 amino acids. The germline gives CDR1 GTSNPN, CDR2 SVGIG (reference sequence). CDR3 in DNA: TGTGCCTGGAGCCCTAAGAGAGGGTTCACTGAAGCTTTCTTT. This sequence encodes CAWSPKRGFTEAFF.

The DNA for the CDR3 is TGTGCCTTGACTGGACAGCCCGGAGAGACCCAGTACTTC. Its translation: CALTGQPGETQYF. J is TRBJ2-5 and V is TRBV30; weak D call: TRBD1 (6 bases). V lost 7 bases, J lost 4 bases, and 16 bases lay in between. Germline loops: CDR1 GTSNPN, CDR2 SVGIG (reference sequence). This CDR3 has 13 residues.

The chain links TRBV12-2 to TRBJ2-1; TRBD2 is the table's D call, not checked against the DNA. TRBV12-2 is a known pseudogene. The CDR3 loop spans 19 amino acids. The DNA of the CDR3 is TGTGCAAGTCGCTCGTGGGGACTAGCGGGAGTGGTGCTTAACAATGAGCAGTTCTTC. It codes for CASRSWGLAGVVLNNEQFF.

The genes are TRBV7-2 and TRBJ1-1; D not certain. Per the germline V gene, CDR1 is SGHTA and CDR2 is FQGNSA. Trimming cost V 4 bases and J 1 base, with 13 bases left between them. CDR3 length: 15 residues. The chain's CDR3 is CASSSAPQRNTEAFF. CDR3 DNA: TGTGCCAGCAGCTCCGCCCCCCAGCGGAACACTGAAGCTTTCTTT.

This chain connects TRBV27 to TRBJ2-6; 8 bases agree with TRBD1. CDR1 is MNHEY, CDR2 SMNVEV, per germline (reference sequence). The CDR3 has 16 amino acids. Trimming took 7 bases from V and 0 from J; bases not matched to a gene: 5. The chain's CDR3 is CASKGQANSGANVLTF. CDR3 DNA sequence: TGTGCCAGCAAGGGACAGGCCAACTCTGGGGCCAACGTCCTGACTTTC.

This CDR3 reads CASSLARWASGYNEQFF. The CDR3 coding sequence is TGTGCCAGCAGCTTAGCGCGTTGGGCTAGCGGGTACAATGAGCAGTTCTTC. V gene TRBV7-8 combines with J gene TRBJ2-1; TRBD2 matches at 8 bases. There are 17 residues in the CDR3. CDR1 and CDR2 (germline): SGHVS, FQNEAQ. The trim removed 0 bases at V and 4 bases at J, leaving 8 bases unmatched. Looking up the rest from reference TRBV7-8 and TRBJ2-1 gives the full variable domain: GAGVSQSPRYKVAKRGQDVALRCDPISGHVSLFWYQQALGQGPEFLTYFQNEAQLDKSGLPSDRFFAERPEGSVSTLKIQRTQQEDSAVYLCASSLARWASGYNEQFFGPGTRLTVL.

The rearrangement links TRBV9 to TRBJ2-4; tentative D call: TRBD1 (6 bases). Germline V gene data show CDR1 as SGDLS and CDR2 as YYNGEE. The CDR3 spans 13 residues. The V gene lost 3 bases and the J gene lost 8 bases, with 12 bases spanning the gap. CDR3: CASSDSPGDIQYF. CDR3 sequence (DNA): TGTGCCAGCAGCGACTCACCAGGGGACATTCAGTACTTC.

This clone has more than one count but fewer than ten. The rearrangement links TRBV7-2 to TRBJ2-2; TRBD2 matches at 8 bases. Losses at the gene ends were 2 bases for V and 4 bases for J; bases not matched to a gene: 0. The CDR3 covers 14 residues. From germline, CDR1 is SGHTA and CDR2 FQGNSA. The CDR3 sequence is CASSLLAGTGELFF. The DNA of the CDR3 is TGTGCCAGCAGCTTACTAGCGGGCACCGGGGAGCTGTTTTTT.

This rearrangement joins TRBV27 to TRBJ2-7, with a possible D match to TRBD1 (6 bases). Germline V gene sequence: CDR1 MNHEY, CDR2 SMNVEV (reference sequence). The CDR3 totals 13 residues. The V gene lost 0 bases and the J gene lost 6 bases, with 9 bases spanning the gap. The DNA for the CDR3 is TGTGCCAGCAGTTTATCGCACAGGGCCGAGCAGTACTTC. Residues: CASSLSHRAEQYF.

The chain joins TRBV5-4 to TRBJ2-1, with D perhaps matching TRBD1 (5 bases). Germline values: CDR1 SGHNT, CDR2 YYREEE (reference sequence). V lost 1 base, J lost 3 bases, and 17 bases lay in between. The CDR3 consists of 17 residues. The CDR3 is CASSLYSTPRDYNEQFF. CDR3 coding DNA: TGTGCCAGCAGCTTGTATTCGACTCCCAGGGACTACAATGAGCAGTTCTTC. The full variable domain, its missing parts supplied by reference TRBV5-4 and TRBJ2-1, is ETGVTQSPTHLIKTRGQQVTLRCSSQSGHNTVSWYQQALGQGPQFIFQYYREEENGRGNFPPRFSGLQFPNYSSELNVNALELDDSALYLCASSLYSTPRDYNEQFFGPGTRLTVL.

The genes are TRBV11-2 and TRBJ1-1; the D is unclear. The germline CDR1 and CDR2 sequences are SGHAT and FQNNGV. CDR3 size: 14 residues. V lost 2 bases and J lost 1, with 8 bases in between. The CDR3 nucleotides are TGTGCCAGCAGCTTATCGCGCCCGAACACTGAAGCTTTCTTT. This codes for CASSLSRPNTEAFF.

The chain is built from TRBV11-2 and TRBJ2-5; 7 bases are a match to TRBD2. The CDR3 loop spans 15 amino acids. V gave up 0 bases and J gave up 2 bases; unmatched junction bases: 3. Germline-derived CDR1 and CDR2 are SGHAT and FQNNGV. DNA for the CDR3: TGTGCCAGCAGCTTAGATGGAGCGGGGCAAGAGACCCAGTACTTC. This gives the protein CASSLDGAGQETQYF.

The V and J genes are TRBV6-5 and TRBJ2-7; D is unresolved. The CDR3 spans 11 residues. Trimming stripped 6 bases from V and 3 bases from J, with 6 bases between. Per the germline V gene, CDR1 is MNHEY and CDR2 is SVGAGI. The CDR3 sequence: CASRYVYEQYF. The CDR3 coding sequence is TGTGCCAGCAGGTATGTCTACGAGCAGTACTTC.

The chain combines TRBV13 with TRBJ1-3; 7 bases map to TRBD1. Germline V gives CDR1 PRHDT, CDR2 FYEKMQ (reference sequence). CDR3 length equals 15 residues. V trimming: 0 bases; J trimming: 9 bases; junction bases outside the gene matches: 8. The CDR3 region is CASSLGGRGMRTIYF. In DNA form, the CDR3 reads TGTGCCAGCAGCTTAGGCGGCAGGGGGATGCGCACCATATATTTT.

The table lists this clone with a count of one. This chain links TRBV5-4 with TRBJ2-5; TRBD2 agrees at 7 bases. Germline assignment: CDR1 SGHNT and CDR2 YYREEE (reference sequence). V lost 4 bases and J lost 5; bases outside the gene matches: 5. This CDR3 spans 13 amino acids. CDR3 region: CASSLAGDETQYF. DNA for the CDR3: TGTGCCAGCAGCCTTGCGGGGGACGAGACCCAGTACTTC. The full variable domain, completed using reference TRBV5-4 and TRBJ2-5, is ETGVTQSPTHLIKTRGQQVTLRCSSQSGHNTVSWYQQALGQGPQFIFQYYREEENGRGNFPPRFSGLQFPNYSSELNVNALELDDSALYLCASSLAGDETQYFGPGTRLLVL.

This chain connects TRBV30 to TRBJ2-1; 10 positions match TRBD2. This CDR3 is 18 amino acids long. Germline trimming cut 1 base from V and 0 bases from J; bases unmatched to any gene: 9. From germline, CDR1 is GTSNPN and CDR2 SVGIG (reference sequence). The CDR3 DNA follows: TGTGCCTGGAGTGGGGTCTTACTAGCGGGAAACTCCTACAATGAGCAGTTCTTC. Its protein is CAWSGVLLAGNSYNEQFF.

The chain uses TRBV2 and TRBJ1-6; no clear D. The ends were cut back, 8 bases at V and 3 bases at J, with 5 bases in the middle. The CDR3 is 12 residues long. Germline CDR1 and CDR2: SNHLY and FYNNEI. CDR3 sequence (DNA): TGTGCCAGCGAGCTCTATAATTCACCCCTCCACTTT. Its protein is CASELYNSPLHF.

The chain joins TRBV28 to TRBJ2-7, with 8 bases that match TRBD1. Germline-derived CDR1 and CDR2 are MDHEN and SYDVKM. This CDR3 is built from 16 residues. Trimming took 4 bases from V and 0 from J; bases not matched to a gene: 8. The CDR3 here is CASSSGTGLISYEQYF. The CDR3 coding sequence is TGTGCCAGCAGTTCTGGGACAGGCCTCATCTCCTACGAGCAGTACTTC.

The rearrangement joins TRBV3-1 (or the pseudogene TRBV3-2) to TRBJ2-1, with 9 positions matching TRBD2. J gave up 8 bases and V 0 bases, and 14 bases lay outside the gene matches. Germline V CDR1 and CDR2: LGHDT, YNNKEL (reference sequence). This CDR3 region has 18 residues. The chain's CDR3 is CASSQDRRRLAGIHEQFF. The CDR3 nucleotides read TGTGCCAGCAGCCAAGATCGTAGGCGGCTAGCGGGAATCCATGAGCAGTTCTTC.

The rearrangement joins TRBV7-8 to TRBJ1-1; D is ambiguous. CDR1 is SGHVS, CDR2 FQNEAQ, per germline. The CDR3 runs 12 residues. Trimming pared 5 bases from V and 11 bases from J, leaving 15 bases between. Here the CDR3 reads CASSPRSVWAFF. The CDR3 DNA sequence: TGTGCCAGCAGCCCCAGATCAGTTTGGGCTTTCTTT.

This sequence joins TRBV24-1 and TRBJ2-3; D might be TRBD1 (6 bases). V was cut by 5 bases and J by 0 bases, with 14 bases left in between. This CDR3 spans 16 amino acids. Germline CDR1 reads KGHDR; CDR2 reads SFDVKD. The CDR3 coding sequence is TGTGCCACCAGTGCGACAGCTAGGGGGAGCACAGATACGCAGTATTTT. This gives the protein CATSATARGSTDTQYF.